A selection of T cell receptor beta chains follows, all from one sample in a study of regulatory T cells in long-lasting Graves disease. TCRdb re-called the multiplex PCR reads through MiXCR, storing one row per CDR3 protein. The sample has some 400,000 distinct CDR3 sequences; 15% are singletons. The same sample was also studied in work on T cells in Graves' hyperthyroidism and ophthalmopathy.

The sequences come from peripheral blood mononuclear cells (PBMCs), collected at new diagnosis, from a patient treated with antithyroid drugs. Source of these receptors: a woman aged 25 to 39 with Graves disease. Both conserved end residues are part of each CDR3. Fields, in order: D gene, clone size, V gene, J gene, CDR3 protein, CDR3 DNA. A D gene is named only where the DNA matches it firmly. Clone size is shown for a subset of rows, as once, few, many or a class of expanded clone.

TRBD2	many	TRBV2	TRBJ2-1	CADRLAGGDEQFF	TGTGCCGACCGACTAGCGGGAGGTGATGAGCAGTTCTTC
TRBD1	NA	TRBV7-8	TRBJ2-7	CASSAAGQGVYEQYF	TGTGCCAGTAGTGCCGCCGGACAGGGGGTCTACGAGCAGTACTTC
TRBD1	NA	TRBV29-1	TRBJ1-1	CSVGIRDRAMAAEAFF	TGCAGCGTTGGGATCCGGGACAGGGCGATGGCGGCTGAAGCTTTCTTT
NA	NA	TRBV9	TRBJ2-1	CASSVGEIRDEQFF	TGTGCCAGCAGCGTCGGGGAAATCAGAGATGAGCAGTTCTTC
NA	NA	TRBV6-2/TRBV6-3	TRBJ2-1	CASSGDGGSYNEQFF	TGTGCCAGCAGTGGGGACGGTGGCTCCTACAATGAGCAGTTCTTC
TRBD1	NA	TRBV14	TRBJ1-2	CASSQDGGLGTGRSSWYGYTF	TGTGCCAGCAGCCAAGACGGAGGCTTAGGGACAGGGAGATCATCGTGGTATGGCTACACCTTC
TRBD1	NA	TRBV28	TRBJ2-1	CASSSGQGGTYNEQFF	TGTGCCAGCAGCTCGGGACAGGGGGGAACCTACAATGAGCAGTTCTTC
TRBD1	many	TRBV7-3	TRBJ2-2	CASSLQGGSRTGELFF	TGTGCCAGCAGCTTACAAGGGGGCAGTAGGACCGGGGAGCTGTTTTTT
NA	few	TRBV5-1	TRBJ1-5	CASSPEDTMKEAQHF	TGCGCCAGCAGCCCCGAGGACACGATGAAGGAAGCCCAGCATTTT
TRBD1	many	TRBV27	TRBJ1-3	CASSPLQGAITGNTIYF	TGTGCCAGCAGTCCATTACAGGGGGCTATCACTGGAAACACCATATATTTT
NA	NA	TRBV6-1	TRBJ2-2	CASSPLAGLITGELFF	TGTGCCAGCAGTCCGTTGGCGGGATTGATCACCGGGGAGCTGTTTTTT
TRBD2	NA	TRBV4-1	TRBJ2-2	CASSQESGMNTGELFF	TGCGCCAGCAGCCAAGAGAGCGGGATGAACACCGGGGAGCTGTTTTTT
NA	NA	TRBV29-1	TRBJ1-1	CSVSQGMNTEAFF	TGCAGCGTGAGCCAGGGGATGAACACTGAAGCTTTCTTT
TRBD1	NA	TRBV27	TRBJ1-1	CASSFQGAGGTEAFF	TGTGCCAGCAGTTTCCAGGGGGCAGGTGGTACTGAAGCTTTCTTT
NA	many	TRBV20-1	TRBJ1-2	CSARERKPGHSNYGYTF	TGCAGTGCTAGAGAAAGAAAACCGGGACACAGTAACTATGGCTACACCTTC
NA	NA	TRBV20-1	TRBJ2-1	CSAPWTTSSYNEQFF	TGCAGTGCACCCTGGACCACCAGCTCCTACAATGAGCAGTTCTTC
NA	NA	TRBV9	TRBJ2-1	CASSVVPGPNSYNEQFF	TGTGCCAGCAGCGTAGTACCTGGGCCCAATTCCTACAATGAGCAGTTCTTC
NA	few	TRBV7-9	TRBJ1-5	CASSLGNQGRQPQHF	TGTGCCAGCAGCTTAGGGAATCAGGGACGGCAGCCCCAGCATTTT
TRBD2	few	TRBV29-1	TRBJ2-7	CSVDTSGSNEQYF	TGCAGCGTTGACACTAGCGGGAGTAACGAGCAGTACTTC
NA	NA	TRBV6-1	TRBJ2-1	CASSHGDEQFF	TGTGCCAGCAGTCATGGGGATGAGCAGTTCTTC
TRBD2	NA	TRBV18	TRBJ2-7	CASSPARERGSYEQYF	TGTGCCAGCTCACCCGCGCGGGAGCGGGGTTCCTACGAGCAGTACTTC
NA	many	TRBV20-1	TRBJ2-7	CSVPGGVTYEQYF	TGCAGTGTTCCGGGCGGGGTGACCTACGAGCAGTACTTC
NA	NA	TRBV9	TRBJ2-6	CASSVGANSGANVLTF	TGTGCCAGCAGCGTAGGGGCGAACTCTGGGGCCAACGTCCTGACTTTC
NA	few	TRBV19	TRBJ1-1	CASSISGMNTEAFF	TGTGCCAGTAGTATATCTGGAATGAACACTGAAGCTTTCTTT
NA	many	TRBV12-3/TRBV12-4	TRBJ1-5	CASSSDGLVPQHF	TGTGCCAGCAGTAGCGACGGACTCGTGCCCCAGCATTTT
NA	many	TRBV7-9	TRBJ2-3	CASSLGDSSDPDTQYF	TGTGCCAGCAGCTTAGGTGATTCCAGCGACCCAGATACGCAGTATTTT
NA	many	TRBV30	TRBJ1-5	CAWSVPRPASNQPQHF	TGTGCCTGGAGTGTACCCCGACCAGCTAGCAATCAGCCCCAGCATTTT
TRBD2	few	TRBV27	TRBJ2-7	CASSLSGASYEQYF	TGTGCCAGCAGTTTGAGCGGGGCCTCCTACGAGCAGTACTTC
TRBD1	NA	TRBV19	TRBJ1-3	CATYGQGEAGNTIYF	TGTGCCACCTACGGACAGGGGGAGGCTGGAAACACCATATATTTT
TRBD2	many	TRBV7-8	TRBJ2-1	CASSPGGGRSYNEQFF	TGTGCCAGCAGCCCCGGTGGCGGGAGGTCCTACAATGAGCAGTTCTTC
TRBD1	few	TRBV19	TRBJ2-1	CATLDRRINNEQFF	TGTGCCACCCTGGACAGGCGGATCAACAATGAGCAGTTCTTC
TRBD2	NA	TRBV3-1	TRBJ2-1	CASSHSTSGSGYERFF	TGTGCCAGCAGCCACAGCACTAGCGGGAGCGGCTATGAGCGGTTCTTC
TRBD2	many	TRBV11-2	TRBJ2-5	CASSPRGGAGGVETQYF	TGTGCCAGCAGCCCCCGCGGAGGGGCGGGAGGAGTAGAGACCCAGTACTTC
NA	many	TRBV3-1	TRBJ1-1	CASSQGSSEAFF	TGTGCCAGCAGCCAAGGATCGAGTGAAGCTTTCTTT
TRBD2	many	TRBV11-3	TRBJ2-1	CASSTSLAGYNEQFF	TGTGCCAGCAGCACCTCCCTAGCGGGCTACAATGAGCAGTTCTTC
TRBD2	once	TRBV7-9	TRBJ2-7	CASSPPGGVSHEQYF	TGTGCCAGCAGCCCACCGGGGGGTGTCAGCCACGAGCAGTACTTC
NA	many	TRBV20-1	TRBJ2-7	CSARDNYEQYF	TGCAGTGCTAGGGACAACTACGAGCAGTACTTC
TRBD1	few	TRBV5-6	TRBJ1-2	CASSLGKGAKSYGYTF	TGTGCCAGCAGCTTGGGAAAGGGGGCGAAGTCCTATGGCTACACCTTC
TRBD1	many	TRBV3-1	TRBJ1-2	CASSHEQGITYGYTF	TGTGCCAGCAGCCACGAACAGGGGATTACCTATGGCTACACCTTC
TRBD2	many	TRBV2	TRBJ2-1	CASNAGGSYNEQFF	TGTGCCAGCAATGCGGGAGGATCCTACAATGAGCAGTTCTTC
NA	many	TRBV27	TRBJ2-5	CASYPGGAKRQETQYF	TGTGCCAGCTATCCCGGTGGGGCGAAAAGACAAGAGACCCAGTACTTC
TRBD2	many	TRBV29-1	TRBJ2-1	CSVDPGLAGGGEQFF	TGCAGCGTTGACCCGGGACTAGCGGGAGGAGGTGAGCAGTTCTTC